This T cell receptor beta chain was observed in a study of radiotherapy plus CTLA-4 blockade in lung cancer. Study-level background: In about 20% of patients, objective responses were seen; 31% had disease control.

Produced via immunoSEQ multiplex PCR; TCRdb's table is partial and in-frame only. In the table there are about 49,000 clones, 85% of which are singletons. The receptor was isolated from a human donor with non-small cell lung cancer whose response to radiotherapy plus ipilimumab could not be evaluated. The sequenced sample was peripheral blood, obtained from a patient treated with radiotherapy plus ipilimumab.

The CDR3 loop reads CASSPQTRQQQYF. The CDR3 region has the DNA TGTGCCAGCTCACCACAAACCCGACAGCAGCAGTACTTC. V gene TRBV18 combines with J gene TRBJ2-7; tentatively, D is TRBD1 (5 bases). CDR1 and CDR2 (germline): KGHSH, LQKENI. Trimming removed 1 base from V and 8 bases from J, with 12 bases in between. The CDR3 consists of 13 residues.